Listed here are 18 T cell receptor beta chains from one sample, sequenced in a study of blood T cells in healthy people across ages. A sample-barcoded 5' primer and a J-beta primer mix were used in a second PCR of roughly 6 to 11 cycles. One entry per CDR3 protein, called by TCRdb with MiXCR from the 5' RACE reads. In the table there are over 1,200,000 distinct CDR3 sequences, 59% of which are singletons. The sample was blood. These receptor sequences come from a man aged 18 to 29 in good health.

This clonotype has just a few counts. This chain connects TRBV5-1 to TRBJ2-7, with D possibly being TRBD1 or TRBD2 (5 bases each). CDR3 length: 12 residues. V was clipped by 3 bases and J by 5 bases, with 9 bases between them. Germline CDR1 is SGHRS and CDR2 is YFSETQ. CDR3 amino acids: CASSWDPNEQYF. For the CDR3, the DNA is TGCGCCAGCAGCTGGGACCCCAACGAGCAGTACTTC.

This clonotype occurred a few times. V gene TRBV2 combines with J gene TRBJ2-4; D ambiguous. Germline loops: CDR1 SNHLY, CDR2 FYNNEI. V was pared by 3 bases and J by 0 bases, with 9 bases between. CDR3 length: 15 amino acids. The CDR3 region has the DNA TGTGCCAGCAGTGATTTGGTCGTAGCCAAAAACATTCAGTACTTC. Encoded protein: CASSDLVVAKNIQYF.

In the case of this clonotype: Mismatch with germline at one junction end may stem from a read error. J is TRBJ1-1 and V is TRBV6-5; D perhaps matches TRBD1 (6 bases). CDR3 length: 12 amino acids. Per germline, CDR1 MNHEY and CDR2 SVGAGI. The CDR3 coding sequence is TGTGCCACACAAAGGTGGGACACCGAAGCTTTCTTT. Translation gives CATQRWDTEAFF.

V is TRBV27 and J is TRBJ1-4; the D is unclear. The germline CDR1 and CDR2 sequences are MNHEY and SMNVEV (reference sequence). The V end was cut by 2 bases, the J end by 3 bases, with 13 bases between. CDR3 length: 16 residues. CDR3 in amino acids: CASSLIGDLANEKLFF. CDR3 in DNA: TGTGCCAGCAGTTTAATTGGGGATCTCGCTAATGAAAAACTGTTTTTT.

J is TRBJ2-2 and V is TRBV24-1; D gene unclear. This CDR3 is 14 amino acids long. Per germline, CDR1 KGHDR and CDR2 SFDVKD. V lost 4 bases to trimming and J lost 3 bases, with 8 bases between them. The chain's CDR3 is CATSDLTDTGELFF. The CDR3 nucleotides read TGTGCCACCAGTGACCTGACGGACACCGGGGAGCTGTTTTTT.

This chain links TRBV6-5 with TRBJ2-4; D unresolved. Judging by the DNA end, TRBJ2-5 fits better; the J call may be wrong. This CDR3 has 14 amino acids. Germline V gene sequence: CDR1 MNHEY, CDR2 SVGAGI. Written as DNA, the CDR3 is TGTGCCAGCAGTTACTTAGGCATACAAGAGACCCAGTACTTC. Amino acid sequence: CASSYLGIQETQYF.

The chain uses TRBV4-1 and TRBJ1-4; 10 bases are shared with TRBD1. CDR1 and CDR2 from the germline V gene are MGHRA and YSYEKL. The CDR3 spans 13 residues. V lost 7 bases and J lost 10; bases outside the gene matches: 6. In nucleotides, the CDR3 is TGCGCCAGCAAGGACAGGGGGAACGGAAAACTGTTTTTT. Protein product: CASKDRGNGKLFF.

This clonotype showed up just a few times. The chain carries TRBV11-2 and TRBJ2-7, with D tentatively TRBD1 or TRBD2 (6 bases each). CDR1 SGHAT and CDR2 FQNNGV come from the germline V gene. Between the trimmed V and J ends, which lost 2 bases and 2 bases, there was a span of 16 bases. The CDR3 contains 16 residues. Written as DNA, the CDR3 is TGTGCCAGCAGCTTATCACCTGGGGGGCTGACCTACGAGCAGTACTTC. It codes for CASSLSPGGLTYEQYF.

The chain is built from TRBV11-2 and TRBJ1-4; TRBD1 aligns across 7 bases. Germline lookup yields CDR1 SGHAT and CDR2 FQNNGV. The CDR3 is 18 amino acids. J gave up 8 bases and V 3 bases, and 18 bases lay outside the gene matches. CDR3 residues: CASSLGQPSVLFQEKLFF. DNA for the CDR3: TGTGCCAGCAGCTTGGGACAGCCGTCTGTTCTGTTCCAGGAAAAACTGTTTTTT.

Many counts were recorded for this clonotype. The chain combines TRBV4-1 with TRBJ2-2, with no clear D. Germline CDR1 is MGHRA and CDR2 is YSYEKL. The ends were cut back, 1 base at V and 5 bases at J, with 5 bases in the middle. This CDR3 contains 13 residues. The CDR3 is CASSQGRTGELFF. The CDR3, as DNA: TGCGCCAGCAGCCAAGGACGGACCGGGGAGCTGTTTTTT.

This sequence joins TRBV28 and TRBJ1-2; TRBD1 matches 7 bases. Germline V lookup: CDR1 MDHEN, CDR2 SYDVKM. This CDR3 is 14 amino acids long. J gave up 8 bases and V 5 bases, and 11 bases lay outside the gene matches. As DNA, the CDR3 is TGTGCCAGCAGTCCTGCGGGGACAGCCCGGGGCTACACCTTC. Residues: CASSPAGTARGYTF.

The chain joins TRBV15 to TRBJ2-1; D gene unclear. Per the germline V gene, CDR1 is LNHNV and CDR2 is YYDKDF (reference sequence). The CDR3 is 16 residues long. V was pared by 5 bases and J by 0 bases, with 14 bases between. The CDR3 sequence is CATSGLLKDSYNEQFF. The CDR3 nucleotides read TGTGCCACCAGCGGATTGCTCAAGGACTCCTACAATGAGCAGTTCTTC.

The chain has TRBV20-1 and TRBJ2-3, with D possibly being TRBD1 or TRBD2 (5 bases each). The V end lost 3 bases, the J end lost 1 base, and 11 bases lay between the germline ends. The CDR3 is made up of 14 amino acids. The V gene's germline CDR1 is DFQATT and CDR2 SNEGSKA (reference sequence). The CDR3 here is CSASVGARTDTQYF. The CDR3 DNA reads as TGCAGTGCTAGTGTCGGGGCTCGCACAGATACGCAGTATTTT.

This clonotype was counted only a few times. V gene TRBV7-6 combines with J gene TRBJ1-6; D not resolved. This CDR3 region has 17 residues. Germline loops: CDR1 SGHVS, CDR2 FNYEAQ. V dropped 1 base and J dropped 7 bases, with 17 bases sitting between them. CDR3 sequence (DNA): TGTGCCAGCAGCTTAGAGGCGTTGCCTTACGGGAATTCACCCCTCCACTTT. It yields the protein CASSLEALPYGNSPLHF.

The table lists this clonotype with a count of one. J is TRBJ2-4 and V is TRBV14; 10 nucleotides line up with TRBD2. The CDR3 extends over 15 amino acids. Trimming at V came to 7 bases and at J to 13 bases, leaving 16 bases not matched to a gene. Looked up from germline, CDR1 is SGHDN and CDR2 is FVKESK. Written as DNA, the CDR3 is TGTGCCAGCAAACGAATAGCGGGAGGATCGGATGAGCAGTACTTC. As protein: CASKRIAGGSDEQYF.

This clonotype has more than one count but fewer than ten. The rearrangement joins TRBV30 to TRBJ1-2; no clear D gene. V was cut by 3 bases and J by 0 bases, with 11 bases left in between. The CDR3 length is 14 residues. The germline V gene has CDR1 GTSNPN and CDR2 SVGIG (reference sequence). The chain's CDR3 is CAWSPGRANYGYTF. The CDR3 nucleotides are TGTGCCTGGAGCCCAGGACGGGCTAACTATGGCTACACCTTC.

The CDR3, as DNA: TGTGCCAGCAGGGGGGAGAGGGAGGAATATGGCTACACCTTC. The encoded protein is CASRGEREEYGYTF. The rearrangement links TRBV6-6 to TRBJ1-2, with a tentative D call TRBD1 (5 bases). The germline CDR1 and CDR2 sequences are MNHNY and SVGAGI (reference sequence). The V end was cut by 6 bases, the J end by 5 bases, with 16 bases between. There are 14 residues in the CDR3.

V and J are TRBV10-3 and TRBJ2-4; the match to TRBD1 covers 7 bases. The J call may be wrong; the DNA end is better matched by TRBJ2-7. The CDR3 loop spans 13 amino acids. CDR1 is ENHRY, CDR2 SYGVKD, per germline. The CDR3 loop reads CATRTGDSYEQYF. The CDR3 DNA is TGTGCCACTAGGACAGGCGACTCCTACGAGCAGTACTTC.